These 2 T cell receptor beta chains were sequenced from one sample in a study of OX40 agonist ivuxolimab in advanced cancers. Sequencing used immunoSEQ multiplex PCR; TCRdb keeps in-frame clones, though not all of them. Here the sample spans under 80,000 clones, 65% to 90% being singletons. The sample here was CD4+ or CD8+ T cells sorted from blood, taken in a trial of the OX40 agonist ivuxolimab. The source of these receptors is an adult with an advanced solid tumor such as melanoma, head and neck, liver or kidney cancer.

V and J are TRBV4-3 and TRBJ2-3, with 7 bases that match TRBD2. Trimming cost V 5 bases and J 1 base; bases outside gene matches: 3. Germline-derived CDR1 and CDR2 are LGHNA and YSLEER. The CDR3 runs to 14 residues. CDR3: CASSETSRTDTQYF. CDR3 coding DNA: TGCGCCAGCAGCGAGACTAGCCGCACAGATACGCAGTATTTT.

DNA for the CDR3: TGTGCTAGTGGTTTATGGACAGGGGGCTACACTGAAGCTTTCTTT. Protein product: CASGLWTGGYTEAFF. The rearrangement uses TRBV12-5 and TRBJ1-1, with 11 bases fitting TRBD1. With 3 bases clipped from V and 3 bases from J, the junction kept 3 bases outside the gene matches. Germline V gene lookup returns CDR1 LGHNT and CDR2 FRNRAP. The CDR3 has 15 residues.